The entry below gives a single T cell receptor (beta chain) sequence along with its context. The antigen remains undetermined. This entry is derived from a study of T cell repertoires in cytomegalovirus infection. Turning to the study itself: Newly reported HLA-C-restricted and thoroughly characterized HLA-B-restricted CMV epitopes were employed.

Whole-study findings and limits: What dominated the ex vivo response were HLA-C-restricted CMV-specific TCR beta clonotypes.

One entry per CDR3 protein, called by TCRdb with MiXCR from the reads. The sample has around 58,000 distinct CDR3 sequences; around 21% are singletons. The sequence was collected from a human donor in good health (CMV status not recorded). Some clones in this sample may be carry-over from other donors' samples. The sample here was CD8+ T cells from cultured PBMCs, taken from culture after CMV antigen stimulation.

The CDR3 is CASSRSGVQETQYF. Here the CDR3 DNA reads TGTGCCAGCAGCCGATCTGGGGTCCAAGAGACCCAGTACTTC. This chain uses TRBV6-2 or TRBV6-3 with TRBJ2-5, with D hard to call. Germline V gene lookup returns CDR1 MNHEY and CDR2 SVGEGT. The CDR3 is 14 residues long. V was shortened by 6 bases and J by 1 base, with 12 bases between the two germline ends.